The 17 T cell receptor beta chains in this list originate from one sample, sequenced in a study of T cell responses to AZD1222 COVID-19 vaccine. Data came from immunoSEQ multiplex PCR; TCRdb stores just in-frame clones and leaves some out. The sample lists approximately 79,000 clones, over 75% occurring once. The sequencing used peripheral blood, collected on day 0 of AZD1222 vaccination. The receptors come from an adult in good health.

This chain joins TRBV9 and TRBJ2-2, with 8 bases that match TRBD1. Unmatched junction bases numbered 3, after V lost 1 base and J lost 1 base. The germline gives CDR1 SGDLS, CDR2 YYNGEE. There are 16 residues in the CDR3. This CDR3 is CASSVIQGVNTGELFF. In nucleotides, the CDR3 is TGTGCCAGCAGCGTAATACAGGGGGTGAACACCGGGGAGCTGTTTTTT.

This clone was seen a single time. The genes are TRBV27 and TRBJ1-2; D possibly corresponds to TRBD1 (5 bases). This CDR3 spans 15 amino acids. The V end was cut by 2 bases, the J end by 7 bases, with 17 bases between. Looked up from germline, CDR1 is MNHEY and CDR2 is SMNVEV (reference sequence). For the CDR3, the DNA is TGTGCCAGCAGTTTAACCCTGGGGACCCTGGGTGGCTACACCTTC. Translation gives CASSLTLGTLGGYTF.

The chain has TRBV6-5 and TRBJ2-3, with 10 bases aligning to TRBD2. Germline-derived CDR1 and CDR2 are MNHEY and SVGAGI. The trim removed 8 bases at V and 2 bases at J, leaving 7 bases unmatched. This CDR3 contains 15 residues. The CDR3 DNA follows: TGTGCCAGCGGCCTAGCGGGGGTTCCCACAGATACGCAGTATTTT. Encoded protein: CASGLAGVPTDTQYF.

This rearrangement joins TRBV19 to TRBJ1-6, with D unresolved. The V end lost 7 bases, the J end lost 9 bases, and 10 bases lay between the germline ends. Germline loops: CDR1 LNHDA, CDR2 SQIVND (reference sequence). This CDR3 comprises 12 residues. This CDR3 is CASKVLGSPLHF. DNA for the CDR3: TGTGCCAGTAAAGTCCTTGGTTCACCCCTCCACTTT.

The CDR3 region is CASTRGGGADTEAFF. The CDR3 coding sequence is TGTGCCAGCACGCGGGGAGGGGGCGCCGACACTGAAGCTTTCTTT. The rearrangement joins TRBV28 to TRBJ1-1; 7 bases map to TRBD1. The CDR3 contains 15 residues. The V segment lost 7 bases and the J segment 3 bases; nucleotides outside the gene matches: 11. Germline V gives CDR1 MDHEN, CDR2 SYDVKM.

The chain couples TRBV3-1 (or the pseudogene TRBV3-2) to TRBJ2-3, with D unclear. Trimming stripped 0 bases from V and 4 bases from J, with 11 bases between. The germline gives CDR1 LGHDT, CDR2 YNNKEL (reference sequence). This CDR3 spans 15 amino acids. The CDR3 nucleotides are TGTGCCAGCAGCCAAGAGGGCCGGGTGTCAGATACGCAGTATTTT. This translates into CASSQEGRVSDTQYF.

The genes are TRBV2 and TRBJ1-1; D perhaps matches TRBD1 (5 bases). V lost 6 bases, J lost 1 base, and 12 bases lay in between. CDR3 length equals 14 residues. Germline loops: CDR1 SNHLY, CDR2 FYNNEI. CDR3 protein: CASRPDSWNTEAFF. The DNA of the CDR3 is TGTGCCAGCAGGCCCGACAGTTGGAACACTGAAGCTTTCTTT.

The chain carries TRBV6-5 and TRBJ2-3; possibly TRBD2 for D (6 bases). Trimming took off 7 bases at V and 6 bases at J, with 14 bases between the two ends. Germline V gene lookup returns CDR1 MNHEY and CDR2 SVGAGI. The CDR3 has 13 residues. Here the CDR3 reads CASISGGGDTQYF. The DNA of the CDR3 is TGTGCCAGCATTAGCGGAGGTGGGGATACGCAGTATTTT.

V gene TRBV6-1 combines with J gene TRBJ2-7; D is unresolved. The V end lost 3 bases, the J end lost 4 bases, and 13 bases lay between the germline ends. In germline, CDR1 is MNHNS, CDR2 SASEGT. The CDR3 runs 14 residues. The CDR3 DNA sequence: TGTGCCAGCAGTGAGCAGACGGCCAGGTACGAGCAGTACGTC. It codes for CASSEQTARYEQYV.

The rearrangement links TRBV28 to TRBJ2-7; a possible D gene is TRBD2 (5 bases). CDR1 and CDR2 from the germline V gene are MDHEN and SYDVKM. Deletions cut 2 bases from V and 3 bases from J, with 5 bases between. The CDR3 runs to 12 residues. The CDR3 DNA follows: TGTGCCAGCAGTTTAGGGAGCTACGAGCAGTACGTC. Its protein is CASSLGSYEQYV.

V and J are TRBV7-9 and TRBJ1-2, with 10 bases lining up with TRBD1. CDR1 and CDR2 (germline): SEHNR, FQNEAQ (reference sequence). The CDR3 loop spans 14 amino acids. The junction had 6 bases not matched to a gene; V was cut back by 5 bases and J by 6 bases. The CDR3, as DNA: TGTGCCAGCAGCCTGACAGGGGGCACGCATGGCTACACCTTC. Amino acids: CASSLTGGTHGYTF.

The chain is built from TRBV7-9 and TRBJ2-2; the match to TRBD2 covers 10 bases. The junction had 1 base not matched to a gene; V was cut back by 2 bases and J by 1 base. CDR3 length: 16 amino acids. Looked up from germline, CDR1 is SEHNR and CDR2 is FQNEAQ (reference sequence). As DNA, the CDR3 is TGTGCCAGCAGCTTATCTAGCGGGGGGAACACCGGGGAGCTGTTTTTT. It is translated as CASSLSSGGNTGELFF. Filled out from reference TRBV7-9 and TRBJ2-2, the complete variable domain reads DTGVSQNPRHKITKRGQNVTFRCDPISEHNRLYWYRQTLGQGPEFLTYFQNEAQLEKSRLLSDRFSAERPKGSFSTLEIQRTEQGDSAMYLCASSLSSGGNTGELFFGEGSRLTVL.

The CDR3 spells CASSSRDRYGYTF. In nucleotides, the CDR3 is TGTGCCAGCAGTTCGAGGGACCGCTATGGCTACACCTTC. The gene calls are TRBV28 and TRBJ1-2; possible D gene TRBD1, 5 bases. CDR1 is MDHEN and CDR2 is SYDVKM in the germline V gene. The CDR3 contains 13 residues. Deletions cut 4 bases from V and 4 bases from J, with 10 bases between.

The gene calls are TRBV3-1 (or the pseudogene TRBV3-2) and TRBJ1-5; TRBD1 matches at 9 bases. This CDR3 contains 14 residues. Germline CDR1 LGHDT, CDR2 YNNKEL (reference sequence). The V gene end was trimmed by 5 bases and the J gene end by 3 bases; junction bases not matched to a gene: 2. The CDR3: CASSWTGDNQPQHF. The CDR3 DNA sequence: TGTGCCAGCAGCTGGACAGGGGACAATCAGCCCCAGCATTTT.

This clone has only a few counts. The chain joins TRBV18 to TRBJ2-3; tentative D call: TRBD2 (5 bases). CDR1 and CDR2 (germline): KGHSH, LQKENI. The CDR3 is 13 residues long. Between the trimmed V and J ends, which lost 2 bases and 5 bases, there was a span of 8 bases. The CDR3 reads CASSPNAGDTQYF. The CDR3 nucleotides are TGTGCCAGCTCACCAAACGCGGGAGATACGCAGTATTTT.

This chain links TRBV4-1 with TRBJ2-5, with D perhaps TRBD2 (6 bases). CDR3 length: 15 residues. V lost 2 bases and J 6 bases, leaving 16 bases between the germline ends. Germline CDR1 and CDR2: MGHRA and YSYEKL. Written as DNA, the CDR3 is TGCGCCAGCAGCCAAAGACTAGTAGGGGAACAGACCCAGTACTTC. Encoded protein: CASSQRLVGEQTQYF.

This clone was detected only a few times. This chain connects TRBV4-1 to TRBJ2-1; TRBD2 is a possible D gene (5 bases). V lost 4 bases, J lost 6 bases, and 10 bases lay in between. The CDR3 is made up of 13 amino acids. CDR1 is MGHRA and CDR2 is YSYEKL in the germline V gene. The CDR3 bases are TGCGCCAGCAGCCGAAAGGACTCCAATGAGCAGTTCTTC. Translation: CASSRKDSNEQFF.